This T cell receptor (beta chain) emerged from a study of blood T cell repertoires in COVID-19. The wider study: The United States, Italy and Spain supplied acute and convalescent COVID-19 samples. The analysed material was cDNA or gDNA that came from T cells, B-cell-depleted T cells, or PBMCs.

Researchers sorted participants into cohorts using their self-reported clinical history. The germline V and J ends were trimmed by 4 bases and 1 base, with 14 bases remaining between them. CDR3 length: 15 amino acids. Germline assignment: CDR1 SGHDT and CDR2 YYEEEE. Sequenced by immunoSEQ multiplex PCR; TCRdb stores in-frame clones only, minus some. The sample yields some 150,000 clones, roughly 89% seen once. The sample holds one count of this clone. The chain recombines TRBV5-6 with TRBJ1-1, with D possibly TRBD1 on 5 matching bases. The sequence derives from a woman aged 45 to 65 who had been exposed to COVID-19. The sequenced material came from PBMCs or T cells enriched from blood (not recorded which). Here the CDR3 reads CASSGRDGGNTEAFF. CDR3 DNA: TGTGCCAGCAGCGGCCGGGACGGGGGGAACACTGAAGCTTTCTTT.